This T cell receptor beta chain was profiled in a study of T cells after yellow fever vaccination. For the study at large: Fractions low in cell number were prepared with SMART-Seq v4 Ultra Low Input.

UMIs and a universal primer site were added when TCR cDNA was made by 5'RACE template switching. TCRdb processed the 5' RACE reads anew with MiXCR; each CDR3 protein has one entry. Of 500,000 to 650,000 distinct CDR3 sequences in the sample, about 13% were seen once. With respect to this clonotype: Antigen: not known.

Whole-study findings and limits: Most primary-vaccination clones recurred post-booster (around 97% CD4, about 90% CD8). One caveat is that FACS-sorted repertoires could contain abundant clonotypes contaminating from the bulk population.

Germline V gene lookup returns CDR1 LGHDT and CDR2 YNNKEL (reference sequence). V was shortened by 2 bases and J by 5 bases, with 13 bases between the two germline ends. This CDR3 has 15 residues. The sample in question was PBMCs, obtained on the day of the yellow fever booster vaccination. The chain links TRBV3-1 to TRBJ2-1; tentative D call: TRBD1 (5 bases). The sequence derives from a man in his thirties or forties who received the YFV17D yellow fever vaccine. CDR3 in DNA: TGTGCCAGCAGCCAACACCATCAGGGCCACAATGAGCAGTTCTTC. Translating it yields CASSQHHQGHNEQFF.